The 31 T cell receptor beta chains presented below share a single source sample, sequenced in a study of blood T cells in healthy people across ages. The authors ran a second PCR of 7 to 11 cycles using a sample-barcoded 5' primer and a J-beta primer mix. MiXCR was run by TCRdb on the 5' RACE reads, yielding one entry per CDR3 protein. Of about 700,000 distinct CDR3 sequences in the sample, approximately 30% were seen once. Sample: blood. Receptors were obtained from a woman of 80 years or more in good health.

Remarks on this clonotype: Being one base from a much bigger clone, this may be a read error. The V call is TRBV7-2, the J call TRBJ2-7; TRBD1 matches 7 bases. The CDR3 has 14 amino acids. The V gene end was trimmed by 5 bases and the J gene end by 3 bases; junction bases not matched to a gene: 7. Germline V gene data show CDR1 as SGHTA and CDR2 as FQGNSA. CDR3 sequence reads: CASSPTGFNYEQYF. CDR3 bases: TGTGCCAGCAGCCCGACAGGGTTTAACTACGAGCAGTACTTC.

The chain carries TRBV4-1 and TRBJ2-1, with TRBD2 matching over 10 bases. CDR3 length equals 15 residues. V lost 8 bases to trimming and J lost 7 bases; unmatched junction nucleotides: 11. The germline gives CDR1 MGHRA, CDR2 YSYEKL. The CDR3 sequence: CASSQLAGNRNEQFF. Written as DNA, the CDR3 is TGCGCCAGCTCCCAACTAGCGGGGAATAGAAATGAGCAGTTCTTC.

To note about this clonotype: A much larger clone lies one base from this, so it may be a read error. The chain is built from TRBV5-1 and TRBJ2-4; D is uncertain. The DNA end is more similar to TRBJ2-7, so the J call may be wrong. This CDR3 contains 14 residues. In germline, CDR1 is SGHRS, CDR2 YFSETQ. This CDR3 reads CASSWASRSYEQYF. DNA of the CDR3: TGCGCCAGCAGCTGGGCCAGTAGATCCTACGAGCAGTACTTC.

This clonotype occurred many times. This rearrangement joins TRBV18 to TRBJ2-7; 12 nucleotides agree with TRBD1. V trimming: 6 bases; J trimming: 9 bases; junction bases outside the gene matches: 6. Germline V gives CDR1 KGHSH, CDR2 LQKENI. CDR3 size: 13 residues. The CDR3 sequence is CASSGQGAVGQYF. CDR3 nucleotide sequence: TGTGCCAGCTCGGGACAGGGGGCTGTGGGGCAGTACTTC.

The V call is TRBV5-1, the J call TRBJ1-5; 7 nucleotides match TRBD1. Germline-derived CDR1 and CDR2 are SGHRS and YFSETQ. V lost 4 bases and J lost 4; bases outside the gene matches: 11. This CDR3 has 16 residues. The CDR3 reads CASSPRGGGGNQPQHF. The CDR3 region has the DNA TGCGCCAGCAGCCCCCGGGGAGGGGGCGGGAATCAGCCCCAGCATTTT.

This clonotype was counted between two and nine times. V gene TRBV12-3 or TRBV12-4 combines with J gene TRBJ2-4; 8 bases match TRBD2. Near its end, the DNA agrees better with TRBJ2-7, so the J call may be wrong. The CDR3 length is 13 residues. This CDR3 is CASRRSGGYEQYF. For the CDR3, the DNA is TGTGCCAGCAGGCGAAGCGGGGGCTACGAGCAGTACTTC.

The CDR3 sequence is CASRGDRSSTDTQYF. CDR3 nucleotides: TGTGCCAGCAGAGGGGACAGGAGTAGCACAGATACGCAGTATTTT. This chain links TRBV27 with TRBJ2-3; 8 nucleotides match TRBD1. With V trimmed by 6 bases and J by 0 bases, 5 bases remained unmatched. Germline V lookup: CDR1 MNHEY, CDR2 SMNVEV (reference sequence). The CDR3 is 15 amino acids.

Points on this clonotype: Possible read error: a much larger clone is one base away. This chain uses TRBV20-1 with TRBJ2-5; 9 bases are shared with TRBD2. The CDR3 runs to 15 residues. Trimming took 0 bases from V and 4 from J; bases not matched to a gene: 6. Germline V gene lookup returns CDR1 DFQATT and CDR2 SNEGSKA (reference sequence). The CDR3 loop reads CSARDVLAGRETQYF. CDR3 nucleotides: TGCAGTGCTAGAGATGTCCTAGCGGGGCGAGAGACCCAGTACTTC.

This clonotype was seen ten or more times. The V gene is TRBV2, the J gene TRBJ2-7, with a tentative D call TRBD2 (6 bases). Trimming stripped 4 bases from V and 3 bases from J, with 13 bases between. This CDR3 is built from 14 residues. The germline V gene has CDR1 SNHLY and CDR2 FYNNEI. The CDR3 sequence: CASSVARGFYEQYF. Written as DNA, the CDR3 is TGTGCCAGCAGTGTAGCTCGGGGGTTCTACGAGCAGTACTTC.

This clonotype showed up many times. The genes are TRBV5-5 and TRBJ2-5, with D maybe TRBD2 (7 bases). The germline V gene has CDR1 SGHKS and CDR2 YYEKEE (reference sequence). CDR3 length equals 17 residues. The germline V and J ends were trimmed by 2 bases and 2 bases, with 19 bases remaining between them. The CDR3 protein is CASSFARGGAGQETQYF. CDR3 in DNA: TGTGCCAGCAGCTTCGCTAGGGGGGGGGCCGGACAAGAGACCCAGTACTTC.

This clonotype was seen only a few times. CDR3 residues: CASSDLIFVSYNEQFF. CDR3 in DNA: TGTGCCAGCAGTGACCTAATATTTGTTTCCTACAATGAGCAGTTCTTC. This chain joins TRBV2 and TRBJ2-1, with unresolved D. The ends were cut back, 3 bases at V and 1 base at J, with 13 bases in the middle. Germline V gene lookup returns CDR1 SNHLY and CDR2 FYNNEI. The CDR3 loop spans 16 amino acids.

The chain employs TRBV5-1 and TRBJ2-7, with a tentative D call TRBD1 (5 bases). This CDR3 contains 14 residues. The ends were cut back, 0 bases at V and 3 bases at J, with 10 bases in the middle. Germline lookup yields CDR1 SGHRS and CDR2 YFSETQ. Here the CDR3 DNA reads TGCGCCAGCAGCTTGGAAAGACAGAACTACGAGCAGTACTTC. This encodes CASSLERQNYEQYF.

The chain links TRBV7-2 to TRBJ1-1; D is undetermined. CDR1 SGHTA and CDR2 FQGNSA come from the germline V gene. The CDR3 contains 14 residues. V was trimmed by 6 bases and J by 1 base, leaving 12 bases between them. CDR3 sequence (DNA): TGTGCCAGCAGTTATGTGGGAGGGAACACTGAAGCTTTCTTT. Amino acid sequence: CASSYVGGNTEAFF.

This clonotype was seen many times. This chain uses TRBV28 with TRBJ1-5; D might be TRBD1 (6 bases). Looked up from germline, CDR1 is MDHEN and CDR2 is SYDVKM. This CDR3 contains 15 residues. V lost 6 bases and J lost 3, with 15 bases in between. The CDR3 loop is CASRIRDNPNQPQHF. The CDR3 region has the DNA TGTGCCAGCAGGATCCGGGACAACCCCAATCAGCCCCAGCATTTT.

A few counts support this clonotype. The chain's CDR3 is CASSSRGLSGEAYNEQFF. The CDR3 region has the DNA TGTGCCAGCAGCTCGCGGGGACTAAGCGGGGAAGCCTACAATGAGCAGTTCTTC. This chain links TRBV7-6 with TRBJ2-1; TRBD2 matches 7 bases. CDR3 length equals 18 residues. Germline CDR1 is SGHVS and CDR2 is FNYEAQ. V gave up 4 bases and J gave up 2 bases; unmatched junction bases: 14.

This chain uses TRBV5-4 with TRBJ1-2, with 7 positions matching TRBD1. This CDR3 is built from 15 residues. Germline values: CDR1 SGHNT, CDR2 YYREEE (reference sequence). J was trimmed by 4 bases and V by 2 bases; bases with no gene match: 8. The CDR3 reads CASSFDLTGSYGYTF. CDR3 bases: TGTGCCAGCAGCTTTGACCTGACAGGGAGCTATGGCTACACCTTC.

This clonotype occurred a few times. This chain uses TRBV14 with TRBJ2-4; weak D call: TRBD1 (5 bases). CDR3 length: 20 amino acids. The germline V and J ends were trimmed by 5 bases and 13 bases, with 39 bases remaining between them. Germline V CDR1 and CDR2: SGHDN, FVKESK. The CDR3 protein is CASSWGLVPDPVSQFTEQYF. CDR3 DNA: TGTGCCAGCAGCTGGGGCCTGGTCCCTGATCCAGTTAGTCAATTCACTGAGCAGTACTTC.

This clonotype was counted ten times or more. The rearrangement links TRBV6-5 to TRBJ2-3; TRBD2 matches 7 bases. Per germline, CDR1 MNHEY and CDR2 SVGAGI. The V segment lost 7 bases and the J segment 3 bases; nucleotides outside the gene matches: 7. The CDR3 has 14 amino acids. The CDR3 sequence is CASKMTSRTDTQYF. For the CDR3, the DNA is TGTGCCAGCAAGATGACTAGCCGTACAGATACGCAGTATTTT.

About this clonotype itself: A read error may explain this, as a much larger clone is one base away. This chain links TRBV4-1 with TRBJ1-6; D possibly corresponds to TRBD1 (6 bases). In germline, CDR1 is MGHRA, CDR2 YSYEKL. This CDR3 is built from 16 residues. CDR3 in DNA: TGCGCCGGCAGCCAGGTCGGACAGACGAATAATTCACCCCTCCACTTT. Encoded protein: CAGSQVGQTNNSPLHF.

This clonotype was counted at least ten times. V gene TRBV6-5 combines with J gene TRBJ1-6; the match to TRBD1 covers 7 bases. CDR1 is MNHEY, CDR2 SVGAGI, per germline. The CDR3 consists of 16 residues. Trimming removed 0 bases from V and 9 bases from J; junction bases left unmatched: 8. CDR3 coding DNA: TGTGCCAGCAGTTACTCTCGACAGGGAGGCGGTTCACCCCTCCACTTT. Its translation: CASSYSRQGGGSPLHF.

This clonotype occurred many times. The CDR3 nucleotides read TGTGCCAGCAGTTGGGTGGCAGGAACCTACAATGAGCAGTTCTTC. Translated: CASSWVAGTYNEQFF. The genes are TRBV6-4 and TRBJ2-1; D is ambiguous. Germline V lookup: CDR1 MRHNA, CDR2 SNTAGT. The CDR3 is made up of 15 amino acids. Trimming removed 5 bases from V and 2 bases from J, with 13 bases in between.

J is TRBJ2-3 and V is TRBV4-3; D is perhaps TRBD2 (7 bases). The germline V gene has CDR1 LGHNA and CDR2 YSLEER. Trimming stripped 4 bases from V and 3 bases from J, with 20 bases between. The CDR3 is 17 amino acids. CDR3 bases: TGCGCCAGCAGCCCAATTAAGGGGGGGGCTGGGACAGATACGCAGTATTTT. It translates to CASSPIKGGAGTDTQYF.

Details on this clonotype: This may be a read error: a much more frequent sequence differs by one nucleotide. The chain has TRBV5-1 and TRBJ2-3, with 9 bases fitting TRBD2. Germline values: CDR1 SGHRS, CDR2 YFSETQ. The CDR3 consists of 17 residues. CDR3 DNA sequence: TGCGCCCGCAGCTTGGGGGCTAGCGGGGATATTGCAGATACGCAGTATTTT. Translation: CARSLGASGDIADTQYF.

The CDR3 spells CASSLVGEGTEAFF. Written as DNA, the CDR3 is TGTGCCAGCAGTTTGGTGGGGGAGGGCACTGAAGCTTTCTTT. The chain recombines TRBV25-1 with TRBJ1-1; D is possibly TRBD1 (5 bases). The length of the CDR3 is 14 residues. V dropped 5 bases and J dropped 4 bases, with 14 bases sitting between them. Germline V CDR1 and CDR2: MGHDK, SYGVNS.

With regard to this clonotype: This may arise from a read error, as a much more abundant clone is one base away. The rearrangement links TRBV5-1 to TRBJ2-1; D assignment may be TRBD1 or TRBD2 (7 bases each). The CDR3 covers 14 residues. The germline CDR1 and CDR2 sequences are SGHRS and YFSETQ. CDR3 sequence reads: CASSLDQGGNGQFF. The CDR3 DNA sequence: TGCGCCAGCAGCTTGGATCAGGGGGGGAATGGGCAGTTCTTC. Complete variable domain (other parts from reference TRBV5-1 and TRBJ2-1): KAGVTQTPRYLIKTRGQQVTLSCSPISGHRSVSWYQQTPGQGLQFLFEYFSETQRNKGNFPGRFSGRQFSNSRSEMNVSTLELGDSALYLCASSLDQGGNGQFFGPGTRLTVL.

This chain joins TRBV7-2 and TRBJ2-5, with TRBD1 identical over 8 bases. The DNA end favors TRBJ2-7, so the J call may be wrong. In germline, CDR1 is SGHTA, CDR2 FQGNSA. The CDR3 runs 14 residues. The DNA for the CDR3 is TGTGCCAGCAGCTTATACCGGACAGGGAGCGAGCAGTACTTC. Amino acids: CASSLYRTGSEQYF.

DNA of the CDR3: TGTGCCAGCAGCTTAGCCGGGGACTGGGAGACCCAGTACTTC. This gives the protein CASSLAGDWETQYF. V and J are TRBV7-9 and TRBJ2-5; D perhaps matches TRBD2 (6 bases). V was clipped by 0 bases and J by 5 bases, with 10 bases between them. CDR3 length: 14 residues. Per germline, CDR1 SEHNR and CDR2 FQNEAQ (reference sequence).

This clonotype came up many times. This sequence joins TRBV3-1 and TRBJ2-7, with 9 nucleotides matching TRBD2. Germline lookup yields CDR1 LGHDT and CDR2 YNNKEL (reference sequence). The V gene end was trimmed by 7 bases and the J gene end by 3 bases; junction bases not matched to a gene: 7. The CDR3 sequence is 14 residues long. CDR3 amino acids: CASTRSGGHYEQYF. CDR3 sequence (DNA): TGTGCCAGCACCCGAAGCGGGGGGCACTACGAGCAGTACTTC.

This chain links TRBV20-1 with TRBJ2-5; TRBD2 matches at 8 bases. Germline-derived CDR1 and CDR2 are DFQATT and SNEGSKA (reference sequence). This CDR3 is 13 amino acids long. The junction had 5 bases not matched to a gene; V was cut back by 3 bases and J by 5 bases. In DNA, the CDR3 is TGCAGTGCTAGCGGGGGGGTGAGGGAGACCCAGTACTTC. Translating gives CSASGGVRETQYF.

In this sample, this clonotype turned up a few times. The V call is TRBV7-2, the J call TRBJ1-6; the D is unclear. The V gene's germline CDR1 is SGHTA and CDR2 FQGNSA. V was clipped by 6 bases and J by 14 bases, with 20 bases between them. This CDR3 is 14 amino acids long. The CDR3 coding sequence is TGTGCCAGCAGGACTGGCATGGGTTCCCAGTCCCTCCACTTT. Protein: CASRTGMGSQSLHF.

This clonotype was observed at least ten times. CDR3 in DNA: TGTGCCAGCAGCCATCCCACGCAGGGGGCCGAAACGCAGTATTTT. Protein: CASSHPTQGAETQYF. V and J are TRBV4-2 and TRBJ2-3; 8 bases map to TRBD1. There are 15 residues in the CDR3. V lost 3 bases, J lost 9 bases, and 11 bases stayed unmatched. Germline CDR1 reads LGHNA; CDR2 reads YNFKEQ.